This T cell receptor beta chain was sequenced for a study of regulatory T cells in long-lasting Graves disease. Study-level findings and limits: Gene preferences differed: TRBV28, TRBJ1-2, TRBJ2-5 in persistent cases.

Relying on iRepertoire HTBI primers and Arm-PCR of CDR3 regions, the team built TCR beta libraries. A single record per CDR3 protein comes from TCRdb applying MiXCR to the multiplex PCR reads. The sample holds fewer than 650,000 distinct CDR3 sequences, 16% seen once. This clonotype came up many times. Its target is unknown. This CDR3 is 14 amino acids long. The V end was cut by 5 bases, the J end by 8 bases, with 18 bases between. The germline CDR1 and CDR2 sequences are SGHVS and FNYEAQ. Stated time point: newly diagnosed GD, antithyroid drugs for less than 3 months. Extracted RNA from PBMCs served as the source of the TCR library. The data were also submitted as part of a second study, on T cells in Graves' hyperthyroidism and ophthalmopathy.

The chain recombines TRBV7-6 with TRBJ1-1; D is ambiguous. The material was peripheral blood mononuclear cells (PBMCs), obtained at new diagnosis, from a patient treated with antithyroid drugs. The receptor's source is a woman in her 30s with Graves disease. The CDR3 region is CASSLQEAYSEAFF. The CDR3 DNA reads TGTGCCAGCAGCCTTCAGGAGGCCTACTCAGAAGCTTTCTTT.